The clone carrying this TCR beta chain has just one count. The antigen is not known. Libraries were prepared by immunoSEQ multiplex PCR; TCRdb keeps only in-frame clonotypes and omits some of them. The table has about 19,000 clones, 68% seen once; the top ten hold roughly 13%. The study sampled blood at baseline, cycle 4 day 1, and cycle 7 day 1. This entry is derived from a study of OX40 agonist ivuxolimab in advanced cancers. Across the whole study: Each dose-escalation patient presented with hepatocellular carcinoma, melanoma, renal cell or head and neck cancer.

Regarding the study as a whole: A proportion of nonresponders additionally exhibited low normalized T-cell clonal expansion. Dose levels from 0.1 to 3.0 mg/kg saw CD4+ and CD8+ blood T cells expand clonally by week 6.

This clonotype was sampled from an adult with an advanced solid tumor such as melanoma, head and neck, liver or kidney cancer. This material consisted of CD4+ or CD8+ T cells sorted from blood, taken in a trial of the OX40 agonist ivuxolimab.

The CDR3 spells CASSRPQGSKNTIYF. The CDR3 nucleotides read TGTGCCAGCAGCCGACCCCAGGGGTCTAAAAACACCATATATTTT. The rearrangement joins TRBV9 to TRBJ1-3; maybe TRBD1 (6 bases). The germline V gene has CDR1 SGDLS and CDR2 YYNGEE. The V end was cut by 4 bases, the J end by 6 bases, with 17 bases between. The CDR3 contains 15 residues.